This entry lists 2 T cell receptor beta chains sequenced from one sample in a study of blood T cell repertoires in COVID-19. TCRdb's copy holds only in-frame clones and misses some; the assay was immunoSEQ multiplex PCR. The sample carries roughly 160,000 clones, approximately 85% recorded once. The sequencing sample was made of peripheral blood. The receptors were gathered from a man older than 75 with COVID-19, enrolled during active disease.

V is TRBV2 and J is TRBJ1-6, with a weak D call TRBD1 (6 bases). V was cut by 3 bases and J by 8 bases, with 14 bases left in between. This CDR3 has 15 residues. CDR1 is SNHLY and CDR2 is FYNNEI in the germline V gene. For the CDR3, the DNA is TGTGCCAGCAGTGAGGACAGCCTCTTGGATTCACCCCTCCACTTT. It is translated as CASSEDSLLDSPLHF.

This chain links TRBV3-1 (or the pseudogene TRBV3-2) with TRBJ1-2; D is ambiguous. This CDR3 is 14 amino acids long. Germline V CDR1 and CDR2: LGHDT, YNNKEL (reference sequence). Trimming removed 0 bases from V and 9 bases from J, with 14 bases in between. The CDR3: CASSQEVGRMSYTF. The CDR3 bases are TGTGCCAGCAGCCAAGAAGTGGGGAGGATGAGCTACACCTTC.